A selection of T cell receptor beta chains follows, all from one sample in a study of CD8 T cells in ankylosing spondylitis. One entry per CDR3 protein results from TCRdb running MiXCR on the 5' RACE reads. Of about 130,000 distinct CDR3 sequences in the sample, over 6% are singletons; the top ten hold 12%. Sequencing was done on a sample of blood, either unsorted or a sorted T cell fraction (not recorded which). These receptors were obtained from a male donor with ankylosing spondylitis or in good health (not recorded which). CDR3s include the opening cysteine and the closing phenylalanine or tryptophan. A D gene is named only where the DNA matches it firmly. Where a row states a size, it is once, few, many or the class of an expanded clone; other rows omit it.

TRBV20-1	-	many	TRBJ1-2	CSAHFGGSYGYTF	TGCAGTGCACATTTCGGGGGGTCTTATGGCTACACCTTC
TRBV12-3/TRBV12-4	-	many	TRBJ2-1	CASSLAGPRDEQFF	TGTGCCAGCAGTTTGGCAGGACCACGGGATGAGCAGTTCTTC
TRBV4-1	-	many	TRBJ2-3	CASRGSTDTQYF	TGCGCCAGCAGGGGGTCGACAGATACGCAGTATTTT
TRBV6-5	-	many	TRBJ1-6	CASSYSMDGTGLNSPLHF	TGTGCCAGCAGTTACTCGATGGATGGAACAGGTCTAAATTCACCCCTCCACTTT
TRBV19	TRBD1	few	TRBJ1-5	CASRRDRGVMQPQHF	TGTGCCAGTAGGCGGGACAGGGGTGTTATGCAGCCCCAGCATTTT
TRBV24-1	TRBD1	many	TRBJ2-1	CATSDSDRGAYNEQFF	TGTGCCACCAGTGACAGCGACAGGGGGGCCTACAATGAGCAGTTCTTC
TRBV7-3	TRBD1	many	TRBJ1-1	CASSQTGQENTEAFF	TGTGCCAGCAGCCAAACGGGACAGGAGAACACTGAAGCTTTCTTT
TRBV5-1	-	many	TRBJ2-3	CASSFLSATSATQYF	TGCGCCAGCAGCTTCCTCTCAGCCACTTCGGCTACGCAGTATTTT
TRBV11-1	-	-	TRBJ1-5	CASSLMDGQPQHF	TGTGCCAGCAGTCTGATGGACGGGCAGCCCCAGCATTTT
TRBV5-1	-	many	TRBJ2-3	CASSPLTGSTDTQYF	TGCGCCAGCAGCCCGCTCACGGGGAGCACAGATACGCAGTATTTT
TRBV18	TRBD1	many	TRBJ2-5	CASSPDRVGETQYF	TGTGCCAGCTCACCGGACAGGGTTGGAGAGACCCAGTACTTC
TRBV20-1	-	many	TRBJ2-5	CSARRGRAPVGRETQYF	TGCAGTGCTAGACGGGGCAGAGCGCCGGTGGGGAGAGAGACCCAGTACTTC
TRBV27	TRBD2	-	TRBJ2-5	CASYPRAGAGETQYF	TGTGCCAGCTACCCCCGAGCGGGAGCAGGGGAGACCCAGTACTTC
TRBV20-1	-	many	TRBJ2-3	CSARDTLADTQYF	TGCAGTGCTAGAGATACCCTCGCCGATACGCAGTATTTT
TRBV27	TRBD2	many	TRBJ2-7	CASSSGLAGWYEQYF	TGTGCCAGCAGTTCTGGACTAGCGGGATGGTACGAGCAGTACTTC
TRBV12-3/TRBV12-4	-	many	TRBJ2-7	CASRLGLSYEQYF	TGTGCCAGCAGATTGGGACTTTCCTACGAGCAGTACTTC
TRBV12-3/TRBV12-4	TRBD1	many	TRBJ1-5	CASSLRQGRGQPQHF	TGTGCCAGCAGTCTTAGACAGGGCCGGGGGCAGCCCCAGCATTTT
TRBV14	-	many	TRBJ1-3	CASSHHIGTVELGNTIYF	TGTGCCAGCAGCCATCATATCGGGACGGTCGAACTAGGAAACACCATATATTTT
TRBV28	TRBD2	many	TRBJ2-5	CASSLRASGLIQETQYF	TGTGCCAGCAGTTTGCGAGCTAGCGGGCTTATCCAAGAGACCCAGTACTTC
TRBV18	TRBD2	many	TRBJ2-1	CASSPPGTSGNEQFF	TGTGCCAGCTCACCGCCCGGGACTAGCGGCAATGAGCAGTTCTTC
TRBV9	-	many	TRBJ2-1	CASSETGSYNEQFF	TGTGCCAGCAGCGAGACTGGATCCTACAATGAGCAGTTCTTC
TRBV5-1	-	many	TRBJ1-6	CASRQDSSYNSPLHF	TGCGCCAGCAGACAAGACAGCTCCTATAATTCACCCCTCCACTTT
TRBV7-2	TRBD1	many	TRBJ2-7	CASSPWTGYEQYF	TGTGCCAGCAGCCCATGGACAGGGTACGAGCAGTACTTC
TRBV7-2	TRBD1	many	TRBJ2-5	CASSDRGTYQETQYF	TGTGCCAGCAGCGACAGGGGGACGTACCAAGAGACCCAGTACTTC
TRBV29-1	TRBD1	many	TRBJ2-2	CSVPGGQGSNTGELFF	TGCAGCGTCCCTGGGGGACAGGGGTCGAACACCGGGGAGCTGTTTTTT
TRBV12-3/TRBV12-4	-	many	TRBJ2-2	CASSRQATGELFF	TGTGCCAGCAGCCGACAGGCCACCGGGGAGCTGTTTTTT
TRBV12-3/TRBV12-4	-	many	TRBJ1-2	CASRLSHWTTDGYTF	TGTGCCAGCAGGCTTTCCCATTGGACGACCGATGGCTACACCTTC
TRBV29-1	-	-	TRBJ1-1	CSVARPLDTEAFF	TGCAGCGTTGCCAGGCCGCTGGACACTGAAGCTTTCTTT
TRBV6-2/TRBV6-3	TRBD1	many	TRBJ2-2	CASSRRQGDTGELFF	TGTGCCAGCAGCCGACGACAGGGGGACACCGGGGAGCTGTTTTTT
TRBV27	TRBD1	many	TRBJ2-2	CASSLGSGQGAIGELFF	TGTGCCAGCAGTTTAGGTTCGGGACAGGGGGCAATCGGGGAGCTGTTTTTT
TRBV5-1	-	medium-sized	TRBJ2-5	CASSLEETQYF	TGCGCCAGCAGCTTGGAAGAGACCCAGTACTTC
TRBV7-2	-	many	TRBJ2-2	CASSSYSTGELFF	TGTGCCAGCAGCTCTTACTCTACCGGGGAGCTGTTTTTT
TRBV10-2	-	many	TRBJ2-7	CASSESGSTIYEQYF	TGCGCCAGCAGTGAGTCGGGCAGCACCATCTACGAGCAGTACTTC
TRBV7-9	-	-	TRBJ1-1	CASSISPQGAYTEAFF	TGTGCCAGCAGCATAAGCCCCCAGGGTGCGTACACTGAAGCTTTCTTT
TRBV7-8	TRBD2	many	TRBJ2-3	CASSTAGAPLRGTDTQYF	TGTGCCAGCAGCACAGCGGGGGCTCCTCTTAGGGGCACAGATACGCAGTATTTT
TRBV5-5	-	many	TRBJ2-1	CASSSPGDEQFF	TGTGCCAGCAGCTCCCCTGGAGATGAGCAGTTCTTC
TRBV7-9	TRBD1	many	TRBJ1-1	CASSGQGPWDTEAFF	TGTGCCAGCAGCGGACAGGGACCCTGGGACACTGAAGCTTTCTTT
TRBV5-1	-	many	TRBJ1-2	CASSGGTYGYTF	TGCGCCAGCAGCGGGGGGACTTATGGCTACACCTTC
TRBV5-1	TRBD2	many	TRBJ2-1	CASRGTAQLAGVYNEQFF	TGCGCCAGCAGGGGGACAGCCCAACTAGCGGGAGTATACAATGAGCAGTTCTTC
TRBV30	TRBD1	-	TRBJ2-2	CAYRRQGDTGELFF	TGTGCCTACAGGAGACAGGGGGACACCGGGGAGCTGTTTTTT
TRBV20-1	-	many	TRBJ1-2	CSAGGSGGGEYGYTF	TGCAGTGCTGGGGGGTCTGGGGGTGGAGAATATGGCTACACCTTC